The 23 T cell receptor beta chains listed next were all sequenced from one sample in a study of blood T cells in healthy people across ages. Using a J-beta primer mix together with a sample-barcoded 5' primer, a second PCR was run for roughly 6 to 12 cycles. TCRdb itself ran the 5' RACE reads through MiXCR, one entry per CDR3 protein. The sample lists about 930,000 distinct CDR3 sequences; 25% to 35% were seen once. These data also formed part of another study, on T cells of mothers and their children.

What was sequenced was blood. All receptors derive from a woman aged 40 to 50 in good health.

This clonotype was seen once. The DNA of the CDR3 is TGTGCCAGCAGCCCAATGGGTCCAGGAACTGAAGCTTTCTTT. Translation gives CASSPMGPGTEAFF. The chain recombines TRBV7-3 with TRBJ1-1; no clear D. CDR3 length: 14 residues. Trimming took off 5 bases at V and 5 bases at J, with 15 bases between the two ends. The V gene's germline CDR1 is SGHTA and CDR2 FQGTGA.

This chain links TRBV12-3 or TRBV12-4 with TRBJ1-3, with D tentatively TRBD1 (5 bases). The CDR3 loop spans 16 amino acids. V lost 3 bases and J 0 bases, leaving 12 bases between the germline ends. CDR3 DNA: TGTGCCAGCAGTTTGCAGGGAACTGTCTCTGGAAACACCATATATTTT. Translation gives CASSLQGTVSGNTIYF.

CDR3 sequence: CASSRAGRLRVPPVENEQYF. Written as DNA, the CDR3 is TGTGCCAGCAGTCGGGCCGGGAGGTTAAGGGTCCCCCCCGTTGAGAATGAGCAGTACTTC. The chain is built from TRBV11-2 and TRBJ2-4; 7 bases agree with TRBD2. J lost 13 bases, V lost 6 bases, and 33 bases had no gene match. The CDR3 is 20 residues long. Germline V gene data show CDR1 as SGHAT and CDR2 as FQNNGV.

The gene calls are TRBV28 and TRBJ2-1; TRBD2 matches 13 bases. CDR3 length: 17 residues. CDR1 is MDHEN and CDR2 is SYDVKM in the germline V gene. V dropped 5 bases and J dropped 3; count of bases not matched to a gene: 7. CDR3 sequence reads: CASSLRTSGGFYNEQFF. As DNA, the CDR3 is TGTGCCAGCAGTCTCCGGACTAGCGGGGGTTTCTACAATGAGCAGTTCTTC.

The chain combines TRBV5-1 with TRBJ2-2; TRBD2 matches at 9 bases. This CDR3 spans 17 amino acids. The germline V gene has CDR1 SGHRS and CDR2 YFSETQ. Unmatched junction bases numbered 8, after V lost 3 bases and J lost 2 bases. The CDR3 reads CASSSLAGSVNTGELFF. The CDR3 DNA reads TGCGCCAGCAGCTCCCTAGCGGGGTCCGTAAACACCGGGGAGCTGTTTTTT. Drawing the rest from reference TRBV5-1 and TRBJ2-2, the complete variable domain is KAGVTQTPRYLIKTRGQQVTLSCSPISGHRSVSWYQQTPGQGLQFLFEYFSETQRNKGNFPGRFSGRQFSNSRSEMNVSTLELGDSALYLCASSSLAGSVNTGELFFGEGSRLTVL.

Details on this clonotype: A much larger clone lies a single base off, so this may be a read error. V usage is TRBV7-2 and J usage is TRBJ2-1; 12 nucleotides align to TRBD2. The CDR3 consists of 16 residues. Germline CDR1 SGHTA, CDR2 FQGNSA. CDR3 in DNA: TGTGCCGGCAGCTTAGGTGGGCTAGCGGGGGGGAATGAGCAGTTCTTC. It codes for CAGSLGGLAGGNEQFF.

This clonotype was detected many times. In DNA form, the CDR3 reads TGCAGCGGTAGGGGAGATACGCAGTATTTT. It translates to CSGRGDTQYF. The chain carries TRBV29-1 and TRBJ2-3; possibly TRBD1 for D (5 bases). V was trimmed by 7 bases and J by 5 bases, leaving 7 bases between them. The CDR3 extends over 10 amino acids. Germline V lookup: CDR1 SQVTM, CDR2 ANQGSEA.

In this sample, this clonotype turned up a few times. This chain connects TRBV3-1 to TRBJ1-2; D unclear. The germline V gene has CDR1 LGHDT and CDR2 YNNKEL (reference sequence). Trimming removed 0 bases at V and 5 bases at J, with 10 bases between. The CDR3 has 14 residues. CDR3 in amino acids: CASSQDPYGYGYTF. CDR3 DNA sequence: TGTGCCAGCAGCCAAGATCCTTACGGTTATGGCTACACCTTC.

Ten or more counts support this clonotype. The chain carries TRBV7-9 and TRBJ2-7; 7 nucleotides align to TRBD1. The CDR3 runs 14 residues. V shed 6 bases and J 1 base; nucleotides not matched to a gene: 6. The germline CDR1 and CDR2 sequences are SEHNR and FQNEAQ (reference sequence). This chain's CDR3 is CASSLRQGSYEQYF. The CDR3 region has the DNA TGTGCCAGCAGTTTGAGACAGGGATCCTACGAGCAGTACTTC.

J is TRBJ1-2 and V is TRBV4-2, with 7 positions matching TRBD1. Germline-derived CDR1 and CDR2 are LGHNA and YNFKEQ. The length of the CDR3 is 16 residues. The trim removed 4 bases at V and 4 bases at J, leaving 12 bases unmatched. DNA for the CDR3: TGTGCCAGCAGCCGAAAGCAAACGGGACAGCCCTATGGCTACACCTTC. Its translation: CASSRKQTGQPYGYTF.

This clonotype was counted only a few times. The chain employs TRBV28 and TRBJ2-7; D call uncertain. There are 11 residues in the CDR3. Deletions cut 4 bases from V and 6 bases from J, with 7 bases between. The germline gives CDR1 MDHEN, CDR2 SYDVKM. The DNA of the CDR3 is TGTGCCAGCAGTTGGGTAGGCGAGCAGTACTTC. This gives the protein CASSWVGEQYF.

V usage is TRBV6-5 and J usage is TRBJ1-1; possible D gene TRBD1, 6 bases. This CDR3 comprises 14 residues. Germline loops: CDR1 MNHEY, CDR2 SVGAGI. The V end lost 2 bases, the J end lost 4 bases, and 11 bases lay between the germline ends. The CDR3 loop is CASSYVRGGTEAFF. In nucleotides, the CDR3 is TGTGCCAGCAGTTACGTCAGGGGTGGCACTGAAGCTTTCTTT.

This clonotype appeared many times. The chain recombines TRBV4-1 with TRBJ2-7; no clear D. Germline V lookup: CDR1 MGHRA, CDR2 YSYEKL. This CDR3 spans 13 amino acids. Trimming shortened V by 1 base and J by 4 bases, and 8 bases separated the two germline ends. The DNA of the CDR3 is TGCGCCAGCAGCCAAGGAGTGGGGTACGAGCAGTACTTC. This codes for CASSQGVGYEQYF.

This clonotype was recorded many times. The chain couples TRBV28 to TRBJ1-4; TRBD1 is a possible D gene (5 bases). The CDR3 consists of 19 residues. Germline-derived CDR1 and CDR2 are MDHEN and SYDVKM. The V end was cut by 3 bases, the J end by 0 bases, with 20 bases between. CDR3 residues: CASSFSRLGRDATNEKLFF. In nucleotides, the CDR3 is TGTGCCAGCAGTTTCAGTCGATTGGGGCGCGATGCAACTAATGAAAAACTGTTTTTT.

Ten or more counts support this clonotype. This chain joins TRBV4-2 and TRBJ2-3; TRBD2 matches 13 bases. This CDR3 region has 17 residues. Looked up from germline, CDR1 is LGHNA and CDR2 is YNFKEQ. Germline trimming cut 5 bases from V and 4 bases from J; bases unmatched to any gene: 9. CDR3 DNA sequence: TGTGCCAGCAGCTCTCGGACTAGCGGGGGCTCAGCAGATACGCAGTATTTT. Translation: CASSSRTSGGSADTQYF.

There are a few counts of this clonotype. The chain carries TRBV4-2 and TRBJ2-7; a weak D match, TRBD2 (5 bases). Germline assignment: CDR1 LGHNA and CDR2 YNFKEQ. This CDR3 is 15 amino acids long. Trimming stripped 0 bases from V and 6 bases from J, with 15 bases between. The CDR3 sequence: CASSQDYGVISEQYF. The DNA of the CDR3 is TGTGCCAGCAGCCAAGATTACGGGGTAATCAGCGAGCAGTACTTC.

On this clonotype: Because the CDR3's place on the DNA is in doubt, the DNA is left out and the CDR3 is given as listed by TCRdb. The chain combines TRBV11-2 with TRBJ2-5; TRBD1 reflects the table's D call only, with no check against the DNA. Germline assignment: CDR1 SGHAT and CDR2 FQNNGV. Both ends counted, the CDR3 spans 12 residues. The chain's CDR3 is CASSLFGTGTYF.

This clonotype was counted only a few times. CDR3 DNA sequence: TGTGCCAGCAGCTTCGGAGCGACTCAAGAGACCCAGTACTTC. It yields the protein CASSFGATQETQYF. The rearrangement links TRBV7-9 to TRBJ2-5; the D is unclear. Trimming pared 3 bases from V and 2 bases from J, leaving 10 bases between. Per the germline V gene, CDR1 is SEHNR and CDR2 is FQNEAQ (reference sequence). This CDR3 region has 14 residues.

CDR3 in amino acids: CASSLLPGVYGYTF. As DNA, the CDR3 is TGTGCCAGCAGTTTACTCCCGGGGGTCTATGGCTACACCTTC. The V call is TRBV27, the J call TRBJ1-2, with D tentatively TRBD1 (5 bases). This CDR3 is built from 14 residues. The germline V and J ends were trimmed by 2 bases and 4 bases, with 11 bases remaining between them. CDR1 and CDR2 (germline): MNHEY, SMNVEV (reference sequence).

The rearrangement uses TRBV11-1 and TRBJ2-3; D is perhaps TRBD2 (6 bases). The CDR3 consists of 12 residues. CDR1 SGHAT and CDR2 FQDESV come from the germline V gene (reference sequence). Deletions cut 5 bases from V and 6 bases from J, with 9 bases between. Written as DNA, the CDR3 is TGTGCCAGCAGCCGAGGGAGGGATACGCAGTATTTT. Amino acid sequence: CASSRGRDTQYF. Looking up the rest from reference TRBV11-1 and TRBJ2-3 gives the full variable domain: EAEVAQSPRYKITEKSQAVAFWCDPISGHATLYWYRQILGQGPELLVQFQDESVVDDSQLPKDRFSAERLKGVDSTLKIQPAELGDSAMYLCASSRGRDTQYFGPGTRLTVL.

This clonotype occurred many times. The rearrangement uses TRBV5-1 and TRBJ2-7; 12 bases map to TRBD1. With V trimmed by 2 bases and J by 4 bases, 4 bases remained unmatched. Germline values: CDR1 SGHRS, CDR2 YFSETQ. The CDR3 is 15 amino acids. The DNA of the CDR3 is TGCGCCAGCAGCTTCCTGGGACAGGGGGCATACGAGCAGTACTTC. This translates into CASSFLGQGAYEQYF.

As for this clonotype: Compared with germline, one end of the junction differs, possibly owing to a read error. The J gene is TRBJ1-1, the V gene TRBV15; perhaps TRBD1 as D (5 bases). The CDR3 contains 14 residues. CDR1 and CDR2 (germline): LNHNV, YYDKDF (reference sequence). CDR3 residues: CAASRDVQGTEAFF. CDR3 nucleotide sequence: TGTGCCGCCAGCAGAGATGTCCAGGGTACTGAAGCTTTCTTT.

The chain uses TRBV12-5 and TRBJ2-3, with 12 bases matching TRBD2. CDR1 is LGHNT, CDR2 FRNRAP, per germline. The CDR3 is made up of 19 amino acids. V shed 3 bases and J 0 bases; nucleotides not matched to a gene: 10. The CDR3 sequence is CASGFSRLAGVTSTDTQYF. CDR3 coding DNA: TGTGCTAGTGGTTTCTCTAGACTAGCGGGGGTCACTAGCACAGATACGCAGTATTTT.